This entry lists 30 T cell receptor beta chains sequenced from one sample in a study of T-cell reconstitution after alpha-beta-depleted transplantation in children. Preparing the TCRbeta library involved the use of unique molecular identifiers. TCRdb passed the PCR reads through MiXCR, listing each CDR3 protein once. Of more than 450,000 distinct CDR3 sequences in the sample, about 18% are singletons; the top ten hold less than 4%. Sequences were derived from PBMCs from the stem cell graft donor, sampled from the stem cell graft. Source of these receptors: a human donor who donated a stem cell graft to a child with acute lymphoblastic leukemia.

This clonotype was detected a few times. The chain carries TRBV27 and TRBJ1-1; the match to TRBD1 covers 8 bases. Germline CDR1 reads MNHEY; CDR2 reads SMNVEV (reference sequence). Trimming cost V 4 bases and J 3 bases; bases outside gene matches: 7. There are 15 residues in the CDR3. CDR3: CASSYLRGHDTEAFF. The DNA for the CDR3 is TGTGCCAGCAGTTACCTCAGGGGGCACGACACTGAAGCTTTCTTT.

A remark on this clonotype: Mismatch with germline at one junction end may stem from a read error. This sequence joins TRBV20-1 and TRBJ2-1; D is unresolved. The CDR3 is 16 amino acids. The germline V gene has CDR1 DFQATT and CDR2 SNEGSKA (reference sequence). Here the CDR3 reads CCARDLTRQLNNEQFF. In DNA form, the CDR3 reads TGCTGTGCTAGAGATCTTACAAGGCAATTGAACAATGAGCAGTTCTTC.

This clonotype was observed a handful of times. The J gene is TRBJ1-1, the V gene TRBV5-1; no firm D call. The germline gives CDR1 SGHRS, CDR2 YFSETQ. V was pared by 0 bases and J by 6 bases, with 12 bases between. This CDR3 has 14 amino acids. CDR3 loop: CASSLEFPDPEAFF. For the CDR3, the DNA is TGCGCCAGCAGCTTGGAGTTCCCAGACCCTGAAGCTTTCTTT.

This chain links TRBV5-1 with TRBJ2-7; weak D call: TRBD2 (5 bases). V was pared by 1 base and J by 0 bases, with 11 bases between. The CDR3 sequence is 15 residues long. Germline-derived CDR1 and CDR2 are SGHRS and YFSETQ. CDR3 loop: CASSLPAVASYEQYF. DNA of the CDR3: TGCGCCAGCAGCTTGCCAGCGGTAGCCTCCTACGAGCAGTACTTC.

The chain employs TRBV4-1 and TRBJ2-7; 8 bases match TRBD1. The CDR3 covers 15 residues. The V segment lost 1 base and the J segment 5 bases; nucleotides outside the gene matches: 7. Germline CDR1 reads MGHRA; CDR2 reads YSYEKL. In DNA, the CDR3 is TGCGCCAGCAGCCAAGGTCCCAGGGGGCACAACGAGCAGTACTTC. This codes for CASSQGPRGHNEQYF.

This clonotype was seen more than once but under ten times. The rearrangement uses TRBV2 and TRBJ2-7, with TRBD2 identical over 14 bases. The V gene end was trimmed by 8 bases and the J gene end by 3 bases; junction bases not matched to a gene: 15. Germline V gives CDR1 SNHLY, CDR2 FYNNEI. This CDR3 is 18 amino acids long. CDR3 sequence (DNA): TGTGCCAGCGATACTAAGACTAGCGGGAGGGCCCGGGACTACGAGCAGTACTTC. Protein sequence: CASDTKTSGRARDYEQYF.

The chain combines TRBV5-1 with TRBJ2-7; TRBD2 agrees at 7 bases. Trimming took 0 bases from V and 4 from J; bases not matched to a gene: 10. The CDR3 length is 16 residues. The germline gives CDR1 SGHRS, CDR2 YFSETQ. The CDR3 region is CASSLGVSSGKYEQYF. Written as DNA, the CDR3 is TGCGCCAGCAGCTTGGGAGTGTCCAGCGGGAAGTACGAGCAGTACTTC.

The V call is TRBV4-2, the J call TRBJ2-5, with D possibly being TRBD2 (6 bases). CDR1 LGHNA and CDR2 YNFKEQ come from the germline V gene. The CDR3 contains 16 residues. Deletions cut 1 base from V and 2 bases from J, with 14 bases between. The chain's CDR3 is CASSQAGSGLQETQYF. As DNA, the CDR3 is TGTGCCAGCAGCCAAGCTGGTAGCGGCTTACAAGAGACCCAGTACTTC.

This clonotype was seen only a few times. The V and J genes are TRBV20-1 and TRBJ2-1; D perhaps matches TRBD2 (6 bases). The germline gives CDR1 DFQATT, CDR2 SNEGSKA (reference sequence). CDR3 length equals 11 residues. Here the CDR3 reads CGGGTYNEQFF. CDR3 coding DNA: TGCGGGGGAGGAACCTACAATGAGCAGTTCTTC.

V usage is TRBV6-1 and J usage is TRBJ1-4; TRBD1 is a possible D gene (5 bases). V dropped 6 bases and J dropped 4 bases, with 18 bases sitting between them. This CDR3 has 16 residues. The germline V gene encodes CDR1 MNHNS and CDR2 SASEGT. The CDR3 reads CASRANYGTLNEKLFF. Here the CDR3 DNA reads TGTGCCAGCAGGGCAAATTACGGGACCCTTAATGAAAAACTGTTTTTT.

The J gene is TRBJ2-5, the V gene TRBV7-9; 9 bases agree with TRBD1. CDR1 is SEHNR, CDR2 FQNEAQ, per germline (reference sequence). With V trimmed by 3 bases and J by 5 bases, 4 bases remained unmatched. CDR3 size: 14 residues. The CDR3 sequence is CASSFLTGGETQYF. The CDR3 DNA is TGTGCCAGCAGCTTTTTGACAGGGGGTGAGACCCAGTACTTC.

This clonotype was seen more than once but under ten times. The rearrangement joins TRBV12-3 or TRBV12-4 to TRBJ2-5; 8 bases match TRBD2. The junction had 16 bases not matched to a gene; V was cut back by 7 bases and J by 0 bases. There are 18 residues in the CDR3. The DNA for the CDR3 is TGTGCCAGCACCTTCGGGCTAGCGGGCCGTGTGTACCAAGAGACCCAGTACTTC. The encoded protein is CASTFGLAGRVYQETQYF.

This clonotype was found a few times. The chain's CDR3 is CASSFTGARETQYF. The CDR3 DNA reads TGTGCCAGCAGCTTCACAGGAGCTCGAGAGACCCAGTACTTC. This sequence joins TRBV7-9 and TRBJ2-5, with D perhaps TRBD1 (5 bases). The CDR3 is 14 amino acids. Germline V gene lookup returns CDR1 SEHNR and CDR2 FQNEAQ (reference sequence). Trimming took 3 bases from V and 4 from J, leaving 12 bases between them.

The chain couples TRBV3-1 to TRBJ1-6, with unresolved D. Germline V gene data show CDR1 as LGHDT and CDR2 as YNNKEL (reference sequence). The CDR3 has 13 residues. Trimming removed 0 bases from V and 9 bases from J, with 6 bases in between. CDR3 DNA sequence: TGTGCCAGCAGCCAAGATTCCGCTTCACCCCTCCACTTT. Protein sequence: CASSQDSASPLHF.

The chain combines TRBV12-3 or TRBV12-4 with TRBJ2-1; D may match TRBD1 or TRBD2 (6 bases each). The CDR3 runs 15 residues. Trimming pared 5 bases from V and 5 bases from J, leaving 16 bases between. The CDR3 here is CASSRSGGGHNEQFF. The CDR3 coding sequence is TGTGCCAGCAGTCGGAGCGGAGGGGGTCACAATGAGCAGTTCTTC.

CDR3 residues: CASSSAGQTYNEQFF. The CDR3 DNA sequence: TGTGCCAGCAGTTCGGCAGGGCAGACCTACAATGAGCAGTTCTTC. The chain has TRBV12-3 or TRBV12-4 and TRBJ2-1, with a tentative D call TRBD1 (5 bases). There are 15 residues in the CDR3. The V end was cut by 4 bases, the J end by 2 bases, with 12 bases between.

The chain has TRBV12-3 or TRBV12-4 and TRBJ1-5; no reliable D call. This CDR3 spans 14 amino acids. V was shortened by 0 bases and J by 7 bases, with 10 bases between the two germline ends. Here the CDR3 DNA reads TGTGCCAGCAGTTTAGCGCCGGAAGGCCAGCCCCAGCATTTT. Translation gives CASSLAPEGQPQHF.

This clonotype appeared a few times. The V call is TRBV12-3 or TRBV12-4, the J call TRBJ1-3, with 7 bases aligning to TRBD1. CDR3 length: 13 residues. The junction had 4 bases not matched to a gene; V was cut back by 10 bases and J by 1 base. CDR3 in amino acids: CATGDSSGNTIYF. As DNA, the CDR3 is TGTGCCACAGGGGACAGTTCTGGAAACACCATATATTTT.

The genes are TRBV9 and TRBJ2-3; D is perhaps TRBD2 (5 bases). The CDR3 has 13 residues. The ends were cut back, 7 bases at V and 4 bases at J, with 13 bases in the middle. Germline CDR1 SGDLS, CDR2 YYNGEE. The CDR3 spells CASGKSAADTQYF. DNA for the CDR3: TGTGCCAGCGGGAAGTCAGCGGCAGATACGCAGTATTTT.

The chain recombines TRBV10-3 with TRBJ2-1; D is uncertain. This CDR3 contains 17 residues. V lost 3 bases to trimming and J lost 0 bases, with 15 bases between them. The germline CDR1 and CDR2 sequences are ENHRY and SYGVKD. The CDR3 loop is CAISDDLLFSSYNEQFF. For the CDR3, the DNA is TGTGCCATCAGTGATGATCTTTTATTTAGCTCCTACAATGAGCAGTTCTTC.

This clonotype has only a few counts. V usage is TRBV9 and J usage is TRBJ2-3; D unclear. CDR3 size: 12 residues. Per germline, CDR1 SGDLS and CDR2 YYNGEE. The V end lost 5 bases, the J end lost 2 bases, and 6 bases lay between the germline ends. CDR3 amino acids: CASRGYTDTQYF. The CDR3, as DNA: TGTGCCAGCAGGGGATACACAGATACGCAGTATTTT.

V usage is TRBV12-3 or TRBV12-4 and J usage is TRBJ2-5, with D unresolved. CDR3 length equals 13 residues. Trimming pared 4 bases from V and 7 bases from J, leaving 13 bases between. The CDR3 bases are TGTGCCAGCAGTTCTGATAGCATCGGGACCCAGTACTTC. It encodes CASSSDSIGTQYF.

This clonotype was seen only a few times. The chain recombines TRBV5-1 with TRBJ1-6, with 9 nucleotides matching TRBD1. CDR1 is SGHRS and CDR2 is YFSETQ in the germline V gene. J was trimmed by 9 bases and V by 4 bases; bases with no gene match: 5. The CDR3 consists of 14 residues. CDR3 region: CASSVGQGSSPLHF. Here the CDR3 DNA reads TGCGCCAGCAGCGTGGGACAGGGAAGTTCACCCCTCCACTTT.

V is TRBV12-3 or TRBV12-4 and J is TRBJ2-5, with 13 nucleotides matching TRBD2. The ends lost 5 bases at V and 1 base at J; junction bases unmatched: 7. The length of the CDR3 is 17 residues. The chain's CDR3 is CASSPEGLAGPQETQYF. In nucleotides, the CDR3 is TGTGCCAGCAGTCCCGAGGGACTAGCGGGACCCCAAGAGACCCAGTACTTC.

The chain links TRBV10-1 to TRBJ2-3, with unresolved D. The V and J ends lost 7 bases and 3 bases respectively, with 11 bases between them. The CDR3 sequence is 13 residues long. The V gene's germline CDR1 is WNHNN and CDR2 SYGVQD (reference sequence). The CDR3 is CASNPRLTDTQYF. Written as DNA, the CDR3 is TGCGCCAGCAATCCCAGGTTGACAGATACGCAGTATTTT.

The CDR3 bases are TGTGCCAGCAGTCCCTGGCGGGAGGGCCATAATGAGCAGTTCTTC. It translates to CASSPWREGHNEQFF. The chain links TRBV2 to TRBJ2-1, with 9 bases matching TRBD2. CDR1 SNHLY and CDR2 FYNNEI come from the germline V gene. This CDR3 region has 15 residues. After removal of 5 bases from V and 7 bases from J, the junction contained 9 bases not matched to a gene.

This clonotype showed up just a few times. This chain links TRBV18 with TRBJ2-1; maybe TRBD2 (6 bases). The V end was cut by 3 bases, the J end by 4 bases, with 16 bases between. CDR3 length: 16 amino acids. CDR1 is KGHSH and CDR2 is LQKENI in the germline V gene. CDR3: CASSPVGGIVYNEQFF. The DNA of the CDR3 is TGTGCCAGCTCACCGGTGGGCGGGATCGTTTACAATGAGCAGTTCTTC.

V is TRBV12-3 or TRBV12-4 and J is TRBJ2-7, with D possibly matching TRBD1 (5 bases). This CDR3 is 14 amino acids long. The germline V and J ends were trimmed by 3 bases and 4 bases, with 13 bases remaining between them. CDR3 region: CASSFYETVYEQYF. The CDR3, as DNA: TGTGCCAGCAGTTTTTATGAGACAGTATACGAGCAGTACTTC.

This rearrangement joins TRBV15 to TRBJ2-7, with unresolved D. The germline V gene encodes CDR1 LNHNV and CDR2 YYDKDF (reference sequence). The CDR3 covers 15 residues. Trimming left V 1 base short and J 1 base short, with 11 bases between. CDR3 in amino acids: CATSRAGVGSYEQYF. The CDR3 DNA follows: TGTGCCACCAGCAGAGCTGGGGTCGGATCCTACGAGCAGTACTTC. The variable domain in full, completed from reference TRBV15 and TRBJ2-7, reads DAMVIQNPRYQVTQFGKPVTLSCSQTLNHNVMYWYQQKSSQAPKLLFHYYDKDFNNEADTPDNFQSRRPNTSFCFLDIRSPGLGDTAMYLCATSRAGVGSYEQYFGPGTRLTVT.

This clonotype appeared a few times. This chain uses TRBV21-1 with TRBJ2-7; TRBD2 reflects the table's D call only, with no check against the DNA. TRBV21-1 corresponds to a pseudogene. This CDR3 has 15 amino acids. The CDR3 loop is CASSYRQPSLYEQYF. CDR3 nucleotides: TGTGCCAGCAGTTACCGACAGCCGTCCCTCTACGAGCAGTACTTC.